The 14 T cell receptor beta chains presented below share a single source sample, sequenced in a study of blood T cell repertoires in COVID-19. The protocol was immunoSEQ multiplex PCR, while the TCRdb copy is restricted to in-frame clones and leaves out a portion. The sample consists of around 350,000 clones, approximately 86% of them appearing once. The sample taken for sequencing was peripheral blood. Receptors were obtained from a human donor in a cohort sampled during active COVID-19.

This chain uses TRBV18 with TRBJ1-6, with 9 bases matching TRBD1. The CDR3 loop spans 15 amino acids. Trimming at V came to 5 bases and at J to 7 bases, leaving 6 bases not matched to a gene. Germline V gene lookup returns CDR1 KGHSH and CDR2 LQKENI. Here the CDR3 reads CASSGRTGANSPLHF. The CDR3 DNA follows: TGTGCCAGCTCAGGGCGGACAGGGGCAAATTCACCCCTCCACTTT.

As DNA, the CDR3 is TGTGCCAGCAGCCCTTCGCCGAGCGGGGAGCTGTTTTTT. Translated, it gives CASSPSPSGELFF. V usage is TRBV7-9 and J usage is TRBJ2-2; D is unresolved. V gave up 5 bases and J gave up 7 bases, with 11 bases separating them. Per the germline V gene, CDR1 is SEHNR and CDR2 is FQNEAQ (reference sequence). This CDR3 region has 13 residues.

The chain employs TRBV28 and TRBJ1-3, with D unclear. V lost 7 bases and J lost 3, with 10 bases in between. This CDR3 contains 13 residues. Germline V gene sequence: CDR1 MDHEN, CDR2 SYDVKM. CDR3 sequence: CASNMWLGNTIYF. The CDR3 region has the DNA TGTGCCAGCAACATGTGGCTTGGAAACACCATATATTTT.

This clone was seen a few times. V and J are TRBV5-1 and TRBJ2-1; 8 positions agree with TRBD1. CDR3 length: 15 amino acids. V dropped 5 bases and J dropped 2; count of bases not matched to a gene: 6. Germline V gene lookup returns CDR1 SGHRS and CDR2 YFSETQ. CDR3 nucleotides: TGCGCCAGCAGATCCCCGGGACAGGCCTACAATGAGCAGTTCTTC. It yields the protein CASRSPGQAYNEQFF. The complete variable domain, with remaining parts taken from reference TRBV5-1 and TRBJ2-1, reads KAGVTQTPRYLIKTRGQQVTLSCSPISGHRSVSWYQQTPGQGLQFLFEYFSETQRNKGNFPGRFSGRQFSNSRSEMNVSTLELGDSALYLCASRSPGQAYNEQFFGPGTRLTVL.

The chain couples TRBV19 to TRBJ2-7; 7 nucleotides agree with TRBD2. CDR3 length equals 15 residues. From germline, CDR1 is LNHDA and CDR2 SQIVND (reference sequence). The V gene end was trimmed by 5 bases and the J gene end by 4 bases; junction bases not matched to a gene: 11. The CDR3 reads CASSPGQRGQYEQYF. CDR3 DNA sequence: TGTGCCAGTAGTCCAGGGCAGCGGGGTCAGTACGAGCAGTACTTC.

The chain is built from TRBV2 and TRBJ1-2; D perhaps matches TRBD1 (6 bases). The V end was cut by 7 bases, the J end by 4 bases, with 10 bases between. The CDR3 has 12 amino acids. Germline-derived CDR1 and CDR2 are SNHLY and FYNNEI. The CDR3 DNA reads TGTGCCAGCATTTCACAGGGCTATGGCTACACCTTC. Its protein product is CASISQGYGYTF.

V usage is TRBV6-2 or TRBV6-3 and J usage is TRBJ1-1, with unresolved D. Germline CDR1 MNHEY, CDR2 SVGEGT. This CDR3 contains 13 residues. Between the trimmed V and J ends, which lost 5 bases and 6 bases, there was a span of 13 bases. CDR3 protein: CASSQRRIAEAFF. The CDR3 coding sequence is TGTGCCAGCAGTCAGAGGAGGATCGCTGAAGCTTTCTTT.

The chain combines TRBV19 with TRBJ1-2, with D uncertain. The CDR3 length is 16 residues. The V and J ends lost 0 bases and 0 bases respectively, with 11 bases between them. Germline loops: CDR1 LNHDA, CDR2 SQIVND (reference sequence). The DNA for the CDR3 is TGTGCCAGTAGTATAGAAGGCGGGGTTCCTAACTATGGCTACACCTTC. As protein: CASSIEGGVPNYGYTF.

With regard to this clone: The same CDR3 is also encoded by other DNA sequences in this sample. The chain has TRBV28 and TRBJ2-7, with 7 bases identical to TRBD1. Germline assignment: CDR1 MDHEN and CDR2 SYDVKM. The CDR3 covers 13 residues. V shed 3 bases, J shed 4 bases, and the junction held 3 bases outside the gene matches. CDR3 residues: CASSLGRGYEQYF. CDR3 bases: TGTGCCAGCAGTTTGGGCAGGGGGTACGAGCAGTACTTC.

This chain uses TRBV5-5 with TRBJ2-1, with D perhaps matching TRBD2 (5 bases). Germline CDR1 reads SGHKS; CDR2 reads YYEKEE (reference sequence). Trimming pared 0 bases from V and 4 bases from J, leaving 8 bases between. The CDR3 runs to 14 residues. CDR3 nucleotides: TGTGCCAGCAGCTTGGAACGACTATACAATGAGCAGTTCTTC. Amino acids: CASSLERLYNEQFF.

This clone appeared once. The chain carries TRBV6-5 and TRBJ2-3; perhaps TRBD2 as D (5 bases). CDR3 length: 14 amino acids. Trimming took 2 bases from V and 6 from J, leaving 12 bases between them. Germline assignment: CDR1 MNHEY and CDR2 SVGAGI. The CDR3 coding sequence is TGTGCCAGCAGTTACGGCTGGACTCGGGATACGCAGTATTTT. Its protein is CASSYGWTRDTQYF.

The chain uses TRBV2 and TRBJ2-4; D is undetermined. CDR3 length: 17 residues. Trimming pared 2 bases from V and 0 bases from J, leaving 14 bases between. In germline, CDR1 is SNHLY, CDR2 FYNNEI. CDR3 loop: CASSEFTDQVAKNIQYF. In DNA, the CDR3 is TGTGCCAGCAGTGAATTTACAGATCAAGTAGCCAAAAACATTCAGTACTTC.

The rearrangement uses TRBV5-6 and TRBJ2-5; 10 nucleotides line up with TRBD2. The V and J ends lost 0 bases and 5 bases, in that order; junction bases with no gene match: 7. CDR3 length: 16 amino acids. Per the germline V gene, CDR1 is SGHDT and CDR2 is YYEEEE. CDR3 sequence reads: CASSLVGTSVRETQYF. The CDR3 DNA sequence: TGTGCCAGCAGCTTGGTAGGGACTAGCGTTCGGGAGACCCAGTACTTC. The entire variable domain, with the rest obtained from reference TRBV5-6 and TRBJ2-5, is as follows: DAGVTQSPTHLIKTRGQQVTLRCSPKSGHDTVSWYQQALGQGPQFIFQYYEEEERQRGNFPDRFSGHQFPNYSSELNVNALLLGDSALYLCASSLVGTSVRETQYFGPGTRLLVL.

The CDR3 DNA reads as TGTGCCAGCAGCAATCCGACTAGCGGGAACGTGTCTTTTGAGCAGTACTTC. This translates into CASSNPTSGNVSFEQYF. V is TRBV21-1 and J is TRBJ2-7; TRBD2, the D gene given by the table, was not confirmed from the DNA. TRBV21-1 is listed as a pseudogene. The CDR3 contains 17 residues.